This T cell receptor beta chain was sequenced in a study of a mutant IDH1 vaccine in newly diagnosed glioma. Study in general: Initiation of the vaccine course occurred 4-6 weeks after radiotherapy alone, or alongside temozolomide cycles. Treated patients comprised roughly 60% males and 37.5% females, mean age 40.4 years. Study-level findings and limits: Across multiple MHC alleles, 93.3% of patients had vaccine-induced responses. Any relationship between pseudoprogression and changes in top peripheral T cell clonotypes seemed absent.

Between the trimmed V and J ends, which lost 6 bases and 4 bases, there was a span of 15 bases. The CDR3 length is 14 residues. Germline CDR1 and CDR2: MDHEN and SYDVKM. Of note for this clone: What it binds is not known.

Repertoires were generated with immunoSEQ multiplex PCR, while TCRdb's copy carries only in-frame clones and drops some. The repertoire consists of just over 60,000 clones, with 83% occurring once and the leading ten covering 3.8%. As to time point: week 47, end of study. Vaccine doses each comprised 300 ug of mutant IDH1 20-mer peptide, with topical imiquimod. The sequence was collected from a man aged 25-40 years with glioma. The chain links TRBV28 to TRBJ1-1; D not certain. Sequenced material: PBMCs, taken from a glioma patient whose treatment included an IDH1 peptide vaccine. The DNA of the CDR3 is TGTGCCAGCAGCCCCACGGCCACCTTCACTGAAGCTTTCTTT. Protein product: CASSPTATFTEAFF.